A single sample gave rise to the 20 T cell receptor beta chains below, sequenced in a study of long-term antiretroviral therapy in people with HIV. At survey level, the immunoSEQ assay was run in its v3.0 version. Sequencing used immunoSEQ multiplex PCR; TCRdb keeps in-frame clones, though not all of them. Among approximately 15,000 clones, approximately 80% were seen once, and the ten largest hold roughly 4.7%. This specimen consisted of unsorted PBMCs, obtained 0.1 years before starting antiretroviral therapy. These receptors all stem from a man between 18 and 29 years old with HIV.

This chain links TRBV19 with TRBJ2-1, with TRBD2 identical over 10 bases. CDR3 size: 15 residues. The J segment lost 2 bases and the V segment lost 5 bases, leaving 3 bases of the junction unmatched. Germline values: CDR1 LNHDA, CDR2 SQIVND (reference sequence). The CDR3 here is CASSLGTSAYNEQFF. The DNA of the CDR3 is TGTGCCAGTAGTCTTGGGACTAGCGCCTACAATGAGCAGTTCTTC.

This chain connects TRBV7-2 to TRBJ2-7, with TRBD2 matching over 9 bases. CDR3 size: 15 residues. Losses at the gene ends were 6 bases for V and 5 bases for J; bases not matched to a gene: 11. Germline lookup yields CDR1 SGHTA and CDR2 FQGNSA. The CDR3 loop is CASSRGGGGVDEQYF. As DNA, the CDR3 is TGTGCCAGCAGTCGAGGGGGCGGGGGGGTCGACGAGCAGTACTTC. Looking up the rest from reference TRBV7-2 and TRBJ2-7 gives the full variable domain: GAGVSQSPSNKVTEKGKDVELRCDPISGHTALYWYRQSLGQGLEFLIYFQGNSAPDKSGLPSDRFSAERTGGSVSTLTIQRTQQEDSAVYLCASSRGGGGVDEQYFGPGTRLTVT.

This clone was observed a handful of times. The chain links TRBV4-1 to TRBJ1-5, with D uncertain. The germline V and J ends were trimmed by 2 bases and 3 bases, with 8 bases remaining between them. The CDR3 loop spans 14 amino acids. Germline V lookup: CDR1 MGHRA, CDR2 YSYEKL. The CDR3 region is CASSQNRYNQPQHF. The CDR3 DNA sequence: TGCGCCAGCAGCCAAAACCGTTACAATCAGCCCCAGCATTTT.

The chain combines TRBV30 with TRBJ1-5; TRBD1 is a possible D gene (6 bases). The CDR3 loop spans 14 amino acids. Trimming pared 0 bases from V and 4 bases from J, leaving 10 bases between. Germline CDR1 reads GTSNPN; CDR2 reads SVGIG (reference sequence). CDR3 protein: CAWSVSTGNQPQHF. The DNA for the CDR3 is TGTGCCTGGAGTGTGTCGACAGGTAATCAGCCCCAGCATTTT.

This chain links TRBV28 with TRBJ2-5; 7 nucleotides match TRBD1. The ends lost 2 bases at V and 4 bases at J; junction bases unmatched: 7. This CDR3 is 15 amino acids long. Germline values: CDR1 MDHEN, CDR2 SYDVKM. The DNA for the CDR3 is TGTGCCAGCAGTTTACCGGGGACAGTTCGAGAGACCCAGTACTTC. Translating gives CASSLPGTVRETQYF.

The chain is built from TRBV18 and TRBJ2-7; TRBD2 matches at 13 bases. Germline V gives CDR1 KGHSH, CDR2 LQKENI. V lost 3 bases to trimming and J lost 5 bases; unmatched junction nucleotides: 4. CDR3 size: 15 residues. The CDR3 loop is CASSPRTSGSHEQYF. The DNA of the CDR3 is TGTGCCAGCTCACCTCGGACTAGCGGGAGCCACGAGCAGTACTTC. Using reference TRBV18 and TRBJ2-7 for the parts outside the CDR3, the full variable domain is NAGVMQNPRHLVRRRGQEARLRCSPMKGHSHVYWYRQLPEEGLKFMVYLQKENIIDESGMPKERFSAEFPKEGPSILRIQQVVRGDSAAYFCASSPRTSGSHEQYFGPGTRLTVT.

This chain joins TRBV27 and TRBJ2-7; D is uncertain. The germline V gene encodes CDR1 MNHEY and CDR2 SMNVEV (reference sequence). This CDR3 region has 15 residues. V lost 8 bases and J 1 base, leaving 18 bases between the germline ends. CDR3 in amino acids: CASLPLSEGSYEQYF. CDR3 coding DNA: TGTGCCAGCTTGCCCTTATCAGAAGGGTCCTACGAGCAGTACTTC.

There are a few counts of this clone. The chain has TRBV5-4 and TRBJ2-2, with TRBD2 matching 8 bases. Germline V gives CDR1 SGHNT, CDR2 YYREEE (reference sequence). V was pared by 6 bases and J by 4 bases, with 5 bases of the junction left unmatched. CDR3 length equals 14 residues. CDR3 DNA: TGTGCCAGCACCGCCGGGGGGGGCACCGGGGAGCTGTTTTTT. Translating gives CASTAGGGTGELFF.

The chain combines TRBV11-3 with TRBJ2-5; TRBD2 might be the D (6 bases). Trimming shortened V by 4 bases and J by 2 bases, and 11 bases separated the two germline ends. The CDR3 has 14 residues. Germline CDR1 SGHNT, CDR2 YENEEA. CDR3 nucleotides: TGTGCCAGCAGCTCCCAAGGACTACAAGAGACCCAGTACTTC. Protein product: CASSSQGLQETQYF.

The chain recombines TRBV15 with TRBJ1-1; D might be TRBD1 (6 bases). V lost 3 bases to trimming and J lost 0 bases, with 8 bases between them. This CDR3 is 14 amino acids long. The germline gives CDR1 LNHNV, CDR2 YYDKDF (reference sequence). Here the CDR3 DNA reads TGTGCCACCAGCAGCCGGACAGTGAACACTGAAGCTTTCTTT. It specifies CATSSRTVNTEAFF.

The gene calls are TRBV5-4 and TRBJ2-1, with 7 bases lining up with TRBD2. Per germline, CDR1 SGHNT and CDR2 YYREEE (reference sequence). Trimming took 4 bases from V and 5 from J; bases not matched to a gene: 9. This CDR3 has 15 residues. The CDR3 loop is CASSLRLLADNEQFF. CDR3 DNA: TGTGCCAGCAGCCTAAGACTCCTAGCGGACAATGAGCAGTTCTTC.

Notes on this clone: Within the sample, other DNA sequences also encode this same CDR3. The genes are TRBV19 and TRBJ1-1; unclear D gene. The CDR3 is 13 amino acids. V dropped 2 bases and J dropped 1 base, with 5 bases sitting between them. CDR1 and CDR2 from the germline V gene are LNHDA and SQIVND (reference sequence). The CDR3 here is CASSINRNTEAFF. DNA for the CDR3: TGTGCCAGTAGTATAAACAGGAACACTGAAGCTTTCTTT.

V and J are TRBV6-4 and TRBJ1-5; D is possibly TRBD1 (5 bases). The CDR3 runs 14 residues. The germline gives CDR1 MRHNA, CDR2 SNTAGT. The CDR3 sequence: CGPTVNLYNQPQHF. CDR3 nucleotide sequence: TGTGGCCCGACAGTGAATCTATACAATCAGCCCCAGCATTTT.

The chain is built from TRBV5-1 and TRBJ1-1; D is uncertain. The CDR3 runs 15 residues. Trimming pared 4 bases from V and 0 bases from J, leaving 13 bases between. Germline V gene lookup returns CDR1 SGHRS and CDR2 YFSETQ. The CDR3 DNA reads as TGCGCCAGCAGCGAGACAAGTAGCATGAACACTGAAGCTTTCTTT. It yields the protein CASSETSSMNTEAFF. The full variable domain, its missing parts supplied by reference TRBV5-1 and TRBJ1-1, is KAGVTQTPRYLIKTRGQQVTLSCSPISGHRSVSWYQQTPGQGLQFLFEYFSETQRNKGNFPGRFSGRQFSNSRSEMNVSTLELGDSALYLCASSETSSMNTEAFFGQGTRLTVV.

The chain carries TRBV13 and TRBJ2-7; D possibly matches TRBD1 or TRBD2 (5 bases each). CDR1 and CDR2 (germline): PRHDT, FYEKMQ (reference sequence). CDR3 length: 13 residues. The V end was cut by 3 bases, the J end by 3 bases, with 9 bases between. CDR3 in DNA: TGTGCCAGCAGCTTTCAGGGACGCTACGAGCAGTACTTC. It translates to CASSFQGRYEQYF. The whole variable domain, remainder taken from reference TRBV13 and TRBJ2-7, is AAGVIQSPRHLIKEKRETATLKCYPIPRHDTVYWYQQGPGQDPQFLISFYEKMQSDKGSIPDRFSAQQFSDYHSELNMSSLELGDSALYFCASSFQGRYEQYFGPGTRLTVT.

The chain carries TRBV4-2 and TRBJ1-2; TRBD1 matches 7 bases. The J segment lost 7 bases and the V segment lost 1 base, leaving 6 bases of the junction unmatched. Germline CDR1 LGHNA, CDR2 YNFKEQ. This CDR3 spans 14 amino acids. The CDR3 spells CASSQGEGGRGYTF. In DNA form, the CDR3 reads TGTGCCAGCAGCCAAGGAGAAGGGGGCCGTGGCTACACCTTC.

This chain joins TRBV5-1 and TRBJ1-2; 12 nucleotides align to TRBD1. The CDR3 spans 21 residues. Germline values: CDR1 SGHRS, CDR2 YFSETQ. Trimming removed 0 bases from V and 4 bases from J; junction bases left unmatched: 19. Written as DNA, the CDR3 is TGCGCCAGCAGCTTGGGTAGGTGTAATGGGGACAGGGGGCGTTTAGGCTATGGCTACACCTTC. Translated, it gives CASSLGRCNGDRGRLGYGYTF.

This sequence joins TRBV7-3 and TRBJ2-5; no reliable D call. The CDR3 runs to 13 residues. Looked up from germline, CDR1 is SGHTA and CDR2 is FQGTGA. The ends were cut back, 2 bases at V and 5 bases at J, with 9 bases in the middle. The CDR3 sequence is CASSLEAWETQYF. CDR3 coding DNA: TGTGCCAGCAGCTTAGAAGCGTGGGAGACCCAGTACTTC.

This rearrangement joins TRBV7-6 to TRBJ2-5; 15 bases are shared with TRBD2. After removal of 5 bases from V and 5 bases from J, the junction contained 12 bases not matched to a gene. The germline CDR1 and CDR2 sequences are SGHVS and FNYEAQ. The CDR3 consists of 18 residues. CDR3 residues: CASSPSAGLAGGLETQYF. CDR3 bases: TGTGCCAGCAGCCCATCCGCGGGACTAGCGGGAGGATTGGAGACCCAGTACTTC.

V is TRBV7-9 and J is TRBJ1-2; weak D call: TRBD1 (5 bases). Trimming shortened V by 6 bases and J by 5 bases, and 16 bases separated the two germline ends. Germline CDR1 and CDR2: SEHNR and FQNEAQ (reference sequence). This CDR3 comprises 14 residues. The CDR3 here is CASSPGSDHYGYTF. The CDR3 nucleotides are TGTGCCAGCAGTCCAGGGTCGGATCATTATGGCTACACCTTC. Together with reference TRBV7-9 and TRBJ1-2, the CDR3 gives the full variable domain: DTGVSQNPRHKITKRGQNVTFRCDPISEHNRLYWYRQTLGQGPEFLTYFQNEAQLEKSRLLSDRFSAERPKGSFSTLEIQRTEQGDSAMYLCASSPGSDHYGYTFGSGTRLTVV.